Following are 19 T cell receptor beta chains from one sample sequenced in a study of graft-versus-host responses after intestinal transplantation. Assay: immunoSEQ multiplex PCR; the TCRdb copy retains only in-frame clones and omits some. The repertoire has 80,000 to 95,000 clones, just over 90% of them found once; the top ten carry approximately 5.5%. Their antigen targets remain unknown. The source material was unstimulated CD8+ T cells sorted from spleen or lymph node cells, sampled before intestinal transplant. These receptors came from a human donor who received an intestinal transplant.

The chain employs TRBV5-6 and TRBJ2-6, with D possibly being TRBD2 (6 bases). From germline, CDR1 is SGHDT and CDR2 YYEEEE. This CDR3 contains 15 residues. The V end lost 4 bases, the J end lost 2 bases, and 10 bases lay between the germline ends. This CDR3 is CASSGWGAGANVLTF. The CDR3 DNA reads TGTGCCAGCAGCGGGTGGGGGGCTGGGGCCAACGTCCTGACTTTC.

V gene TRBV6-5 combines with J gene TRBJ1-1; a possible D gene is TRBD1 (5 bases). Deletions cut 0 bases from V and 6 bases from J, with 11 bases between. Germline V gene sequence: CDR1 MNHEY, CDR2 SVGAGI. CDR3 length equals 14 residues. This chain's CDR3 is CASSYSGGGAEAFF. CDR3 DNA sequence: TGTGCCAGCAGTTACTCGGGGGGAGGGGCTGAAGCTTTCTTT.

J is TRBJ2-1 and V is TRBV4-1, with no clear D. The germline V and J ends were trimmed by 1 base and 5 bases, with 6 bases remaining between them. This CDR3 has 13 amino acids. Germline V gene sequence: CDR1 MGHRA, CDR2 YSYEKL. CDR3: CASSQVRNNEQFF. The CDR3 DNA is TGCGCCAGCAGCCAAGTTCGGAACAATGAGCAGTTCTTC.

The CDR3 nucleotides are TGCGCCAGCAGCTACGGACAGGGGGCAACTAATGAAAAACTGTTTTTT. Translation: CASSYGQGATNEKLFF. The chain recombines TRBV5-1 with TRBJ1-4; 10 bases map to TRBD1. V was pared by 3 bases and J by 0 bases, with 2 bases of the junction left unmatched. CDR1 SGHRS and CDR2 YFSETQ come from the germline V gene. CDR3 length: 16 residues.

The chain has TRBV6-1 and TRBJ2-3; D unclear. This CDR3 region has 15 residues. The V gene's germline CDR1 is MNHNS and CDR2 SASEGT. With 3 bases removed from V and 2 bases from J, the gap between germline ends came to 12 bases. The DNA for the CDR3 is TGTGCCAGCAGTGATGGAACTGTGGACACAGATACGCAGTATTTT. Encoded protein: CASSDGTVDTDTQYF.

The genes are TRBV7-2 and TRBJ2-1; 10 bases are shared with TRBD1. After removal of 5 bases from V and 2 bases from J, the junction contained 12 bases not matched to a gene. CDR3 size: 18 residues. In germline, CDR1 is SGHTA, CDR2 FQGNSA. The CDR3 loop reads CASSLDRGWAGAYNEQFF. Written as DNA, the CDR3 is TGTGCCAGCAGCCTGGACAGGGGGTGGGCGGGAGCCTACAATGAGCAGTTCTTC.

V gene TRBV7-7 combines with J gene TRBJ2-5; D ambiguous. V gave up 5 bases and J gave up 5 bases, with 12 bases separating them. The CDR3 is 13 amino acids. Germline V gene lookup returns CDR1 SSHAT and CDR2 FNYEAQ (reference sequence). The chain's CDR3 is CASSLRPPETQYF. Here the CDR3 DNA reads TGTGCCAGCAGCCTTAGACCTCCGGAGACCCAGTACTTC. The full variable domain, rest sourced from reference TRBV7-7 and TRBJ2-5, is GAGVSQSPRYKVTKRGQDVTLRCDPISSHATLYWYQQALGQGPEFLTYFNYEAQPDKSGLPSDRFSAERPEGSISTLTIQRTEQRDSAMYRCASSLRPPETQYFGPGTRLLVL.

This chain links TRBV11-1 with TRBJ2-1; 9 bases agree with TRBD2. Germline V gene sequence: CDR1 SGHAT, CDR2 FQDESV (reference sequence). The CDR3 runs to 15 residues. The V gene end was trimmed by 3 bases and the J gene end by 10 bases; junction bases not matched to a gene: 10. CDR3 DNA sequence: TGTGCCAGCAGCTTTGTGTCTGGGACTAGCCACGAGCAGTTCTTC. It codes for CASSFVSGTSHEQFF.

This chain connects TRBV7-6 to TRBJ2-1; the D gene is possibly TRBD2 (7 bases). Looked up from germline, CDR1 is SGHVS and CDR2 is FNYEAQ. Between the trimmed V and J ends, which lost 3 bases and 1 base, there was a span of 16 bases. The CDR3 contains 17 residues. Here the CDR3 DNA reads TGTGCCAGCAGCTTCAGCCAACAGGGACTATCCTACAATGAGCAGTTCTTC. Translated, it gives CASSFSQQGLSYNEQFF.

In its sample, this clone was seen once. The chain couples TRBV5-6 to TRBJ2-7; weak D call: TRBD2 (6 bases). Looked up from germline, CDR1 is SGHDT and CDR2 is YYEEEE. The CDR3 loop spans 13 amino acids. Between the trimmed V and J ends, which lost 4 bases and 2 bases, there was a span of 10 bases. The CDR3 is CASSTSTTYEQYF. Here the CDR3 DNA reads TGTGCCAGCAGCACTAGCACCACCTACGAGCAGTACTTC.

The CDR3 is CASSSGQGLSYEQYF. The DNA of the CDR3 is TGTGCCAGCAGCTCGGGACAGGGGCTTTCGTACGAGCAGTACTTC. The J gene is TRBJ2-7, the V gene TRBV7-6; TRBD1 matches at 10 bases. Unmatched junction bases numbered 7, after V lost 4 bases and J lost 4 bases. The germline V gene encodes CDR1 SGHVS and CDR2 FNYEAQ. The CDR3 totals 15 residues.

This clone has a single count. V and J are TRBV27 and TRBJ1-6; TRBD1 is a possible D gene (5 bases). This CDR3 comprises 15 residues. The germline V and J ends were trimmed by 3 bases and 7 bases, with 13 bases remaining between them. In germline, CDR1 is MNHEY, CDR2 SMNVEV (reference sequence). Here the CDR3 reads CASSFHGGTNSPLHF. CDR3 sequence (DNA): TGTGCCAGCAGTTTTCACGGGGGGACCAATTCACCCCTCCACTTT.

The chain carries TRBV9 and TRBJ1-1, with a weak D call TRBD1 (5 bases). Germline lookup yields CDR1 SGDLS and CDR2 YYNGEE. CDR3 length equals 13 residues. Between the trimmed V and J ends, which lost 3 bases and 4 bases, there was a span of 10 bases. The CDR3 loop is CASSGWGGTEAFF. CDR3 bases: TGTGCCAGCAGCGGTTGGGGGGGCACTGAAGCTTTCTTT. The entire variable domain, with the rest obtained from reference TRBV9 and TRBJ1-1, is as follows: DSGVTQTPKHLITATGQRVTLRCSPRSGDLSVYWYQQSLDQGLQFLIQYYNGEERAKGNILERFSAQQFPDLHSELNLSSLELGDSALYFCASSGWGGTEAFFGQGTRLTVV.

V usage is TRBV27 and J usage is TRBJ2-7; 8 bases are a match to TRBD1. The CDR3 length is 14 residues. CDR1 MNHEY and CDR2 SMNVEV come from the germline V gene (reference sequence). The V and J ends lost 5 bases and 2 bases, in that order; junction bases with no gene match: 5. For the CDR3, the DNA is TGTGCCAGCAGTGCCAAACAGGGGGCCTACGAGCAGTACTTC. It is translated as CASSAKQGAYEQYF.

This sequence joins TRBV6-6 and TRBJ2-3; D is uncertain. The length of the CDR3 is 12 residues. Trimming removed 0 bases from V and 7 bases from J, with 5 bases in between. Germline CDR1 reads MNHNY; CDR2 reads SVGAGI (reference sequence). The CDR3 DNA sequence: TGTGCCAGCAGTTACTCGGGAAATACGCAGTATTTT. Protein: CASSYSGNTQYF.

J is TRBJ1-6 and V is TRBV11-2; 9 nucleotides line up with TRBD1. Per the germline V gene, CDR1 is SGHAT and CDR2 is FQNNGV. The J segment lost 0 bases and the V segment lost 4 bases, leaving 7 bases of the junction unmatched. This CDR3 is 18 amino acids long. The CDR3 loop is CASSWTGVRSSYNSPLHF. DNA of the CDR3: TGTGCCAGCAGCTGGACAGGGGTCAGGAGCTCCTATAATTCACCCCTCCACTTT.

The rearrangement joins TRBV27 to TRBJ2-3; 11 nucleotides line up with TRBD2. Trimming took 1 base from V and 6 from J; bases not matched to a gene: 6. Germline V gene data show CDR1 as MNHEY and CDR2 as SMNVEV (reference sequence). This CDR3 is built from 16 residues. This CDR3 reads CASSLLAGGPRDTQYF. CDR3 sequence (DNA): TGTGCCAGCAGTTTATTAGCGGGGGGGCCTCGGGATACGCAGTATTTT.

The CDR3 DNA is TGTGCCAGCAGCTTAGATCTAGCGGGCGGCACAGATACGCAGTATTTT. As protein: CASSLDLAGGTDTQYF. The chain joins TRBV11-2 to TRBJ2-3; TRBD2 aligns across 8 bases. J was trimmed by 1 base and V by 0 bases; bases with no gene match: 3. This CDR3 region has 16 residues. CDR1 is SGHAT, CDR2 FQNNGV, per germline.

The V gene is TRBV2, the J gene TRBJ2-1, with D perhaps matching TRBD2 (5 bases). CDR1 SNHLY and CDR2 FYNNEI come from the germline V gene. V was pared by 1 base and J by 7 bases, with 11 bases between. The CDR3 extends over 14 amino acids. This CDR3 reads CASSEGRRENEQFF. The CDR3 coding sequence is TGTGCCAGCAGTGAAGGGCGTAGGGAGAATGAGCAGTTCTTC.